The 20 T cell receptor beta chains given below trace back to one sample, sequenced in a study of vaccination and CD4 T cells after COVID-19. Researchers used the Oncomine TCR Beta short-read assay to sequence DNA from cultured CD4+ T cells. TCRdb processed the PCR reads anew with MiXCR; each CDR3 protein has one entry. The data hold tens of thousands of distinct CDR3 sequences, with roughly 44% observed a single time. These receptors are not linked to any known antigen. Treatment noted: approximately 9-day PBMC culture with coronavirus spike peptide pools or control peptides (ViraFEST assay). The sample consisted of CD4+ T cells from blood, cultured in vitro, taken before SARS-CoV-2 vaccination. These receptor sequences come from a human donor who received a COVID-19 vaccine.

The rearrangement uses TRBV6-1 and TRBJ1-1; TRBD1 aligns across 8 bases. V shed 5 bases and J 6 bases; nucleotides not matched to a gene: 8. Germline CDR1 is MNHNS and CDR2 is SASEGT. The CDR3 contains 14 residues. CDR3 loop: CASSQIDRGAEAFF. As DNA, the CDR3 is TGTGCCAGCAGTCAAATAGACAGGGGCGCTGAAGCTTTCTTT.

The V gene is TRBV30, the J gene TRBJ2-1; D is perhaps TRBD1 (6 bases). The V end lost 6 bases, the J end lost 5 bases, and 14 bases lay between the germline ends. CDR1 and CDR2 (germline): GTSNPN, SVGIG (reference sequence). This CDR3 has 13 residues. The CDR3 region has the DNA TGTGCCTGTCTCCGGGACACAAACAATGAGCAGTTCTTC. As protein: CACLRDTNNEQFF.

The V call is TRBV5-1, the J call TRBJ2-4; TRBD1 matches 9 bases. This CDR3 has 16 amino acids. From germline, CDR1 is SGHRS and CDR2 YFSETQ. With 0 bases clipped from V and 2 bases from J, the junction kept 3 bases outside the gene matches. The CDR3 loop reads CASSLVTGGSKNIQYF. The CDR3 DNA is TGCGCCAGCAGCTTGGTGACAGGGGGTTCCAAAAACATTCAGTACTTC. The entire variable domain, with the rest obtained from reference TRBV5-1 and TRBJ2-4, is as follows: KAGVTQTPRYLIKTRGQQVTLSCSPISGHRSVSWYQQTPGQGLQFLFEYFSETQRNKGNFPGRFSGRQFSNSRSEMNVSTLELGDSALYLCASSLVTGGSKNIQYFGAGTRLSVL.

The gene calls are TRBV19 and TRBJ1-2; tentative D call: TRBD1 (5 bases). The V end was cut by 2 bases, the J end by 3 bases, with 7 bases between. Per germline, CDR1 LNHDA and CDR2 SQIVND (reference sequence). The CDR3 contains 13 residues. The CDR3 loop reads CASSISRDYGYTF. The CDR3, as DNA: TGTGCCAGTAGTATATCCAGGGACTATGGCTACACCTTC.

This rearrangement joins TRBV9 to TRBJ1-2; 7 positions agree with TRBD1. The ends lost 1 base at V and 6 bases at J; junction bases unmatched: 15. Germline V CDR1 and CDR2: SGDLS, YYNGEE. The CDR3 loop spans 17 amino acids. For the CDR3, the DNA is TGTGCCAGCAGCGTAAGGCCCCGGGACAGCCCTAAGGATGGCTACACCTTC. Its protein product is CASSVRPRDSPKDGYTF. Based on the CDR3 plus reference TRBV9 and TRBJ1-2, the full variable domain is DSGVTQTPKHLITATGQRVTLRCSPRSGDLSVYWYQQSLDQGLQFLIQYYNGEERAKGNILERFSAQQFPDLHSELNLSSLELGDSALYFCASSVRPRDSPKDGYTFGSGTRLTVV.

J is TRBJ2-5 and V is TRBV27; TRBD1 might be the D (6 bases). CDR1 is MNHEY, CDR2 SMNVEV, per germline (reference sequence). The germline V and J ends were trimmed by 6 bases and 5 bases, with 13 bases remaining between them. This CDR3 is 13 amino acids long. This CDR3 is CASSRRGRETQYF. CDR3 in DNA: TGTGCCAGCAGCCGCAGGGGACGGGAGACCCAGTACTTC.

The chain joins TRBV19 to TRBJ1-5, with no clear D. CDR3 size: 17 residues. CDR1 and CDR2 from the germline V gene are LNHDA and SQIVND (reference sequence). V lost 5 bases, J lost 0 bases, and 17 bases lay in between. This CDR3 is CASSVSLGSASNQPQHF. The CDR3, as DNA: TGTGCCAGTAGTGTTAGTTTGGGCTCCGCTAGCAATCAGCCCCAGCATTTT.

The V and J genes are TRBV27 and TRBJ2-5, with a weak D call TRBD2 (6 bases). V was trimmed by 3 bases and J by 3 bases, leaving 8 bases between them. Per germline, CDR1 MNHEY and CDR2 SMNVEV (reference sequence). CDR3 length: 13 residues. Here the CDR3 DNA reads TGTGCCAGCAGTTTTTGGGGGGAAGAGACCCAGTACTTC. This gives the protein CASSFWGEETQYF.

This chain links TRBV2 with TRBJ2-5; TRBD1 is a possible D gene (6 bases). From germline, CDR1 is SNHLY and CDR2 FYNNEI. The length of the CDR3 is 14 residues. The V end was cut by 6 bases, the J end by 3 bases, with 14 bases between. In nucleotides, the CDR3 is TGTGCCAGCAGCCAACAGGGTCCCGAAGAGACCCAGTACTTC. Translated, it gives CASSQQGPEETQYF.

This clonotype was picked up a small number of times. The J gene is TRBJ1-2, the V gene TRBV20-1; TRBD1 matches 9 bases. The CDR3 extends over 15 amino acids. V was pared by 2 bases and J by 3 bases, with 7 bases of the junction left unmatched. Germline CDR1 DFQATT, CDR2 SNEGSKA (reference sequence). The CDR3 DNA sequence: TGCAGTGCTAGACCGCGACAGGGGGTTGACTATGGCTACACCTTC. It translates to CSARPRQGVDYGYTF.

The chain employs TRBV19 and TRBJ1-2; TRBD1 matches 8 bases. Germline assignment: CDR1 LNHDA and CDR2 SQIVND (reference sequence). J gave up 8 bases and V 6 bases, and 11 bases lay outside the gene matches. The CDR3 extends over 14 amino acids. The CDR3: CASRRQGAKIGYTF. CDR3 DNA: TGTGCCAGTAGAAGGCAGGGGGCGAAGATCGGCTACACCTTC.

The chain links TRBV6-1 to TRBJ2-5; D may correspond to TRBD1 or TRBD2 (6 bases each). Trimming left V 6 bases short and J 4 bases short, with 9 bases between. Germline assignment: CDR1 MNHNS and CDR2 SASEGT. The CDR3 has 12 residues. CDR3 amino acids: CASRSGAETQYF. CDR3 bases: TGTGCCAGCAGGTCGGGGGCAGAGACCCAGTACTTC.

As DNA, the CDR3 is TGTGCCAGCAGCTTGGGGGGGGACACTGAAGCTTTCTTT. Residues: CASSLGGDTEAFF. The gene calls are TRBV5-4 and TRBJ1-1, with a tentative D call TRBD1 (5 bases). Trimming pared 0 bases from V and 3 bases from J, leaving 6 bases between. The CDR3 is 13 amino acids. In germline, CDR1 is SGHNT, CDR2 YYREEE (reference sequence).

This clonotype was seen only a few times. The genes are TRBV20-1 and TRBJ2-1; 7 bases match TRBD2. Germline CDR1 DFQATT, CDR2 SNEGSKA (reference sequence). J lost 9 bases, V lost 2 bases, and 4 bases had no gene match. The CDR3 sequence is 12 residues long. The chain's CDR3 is CSARRWEGEQFF. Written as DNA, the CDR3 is TGCAGTGCTAGACGATGGGAGGGTGAGCAGTTCTTC.

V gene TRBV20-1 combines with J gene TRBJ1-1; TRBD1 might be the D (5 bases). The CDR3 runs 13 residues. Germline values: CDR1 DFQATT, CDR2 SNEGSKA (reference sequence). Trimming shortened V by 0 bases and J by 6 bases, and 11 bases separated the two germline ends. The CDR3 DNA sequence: TGCAGTGCTAGAGATTCCCAGGGCGCTGAAGCTTTCTTT. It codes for CSARDSQGAEAFF.

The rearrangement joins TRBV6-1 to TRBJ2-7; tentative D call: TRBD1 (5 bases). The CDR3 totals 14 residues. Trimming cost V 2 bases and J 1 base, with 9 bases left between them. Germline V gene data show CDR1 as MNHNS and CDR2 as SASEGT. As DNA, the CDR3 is TGTGCCAGCAGTGAAACCAGGGTTTCCTACGAGCAGTACTTC. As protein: CASSETRVSYEQYF.

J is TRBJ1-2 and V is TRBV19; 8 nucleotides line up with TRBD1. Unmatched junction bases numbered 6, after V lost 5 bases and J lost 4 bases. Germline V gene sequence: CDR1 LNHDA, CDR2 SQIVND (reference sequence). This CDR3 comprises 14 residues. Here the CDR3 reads CASSSGQGGYGYTF. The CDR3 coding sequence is TGTGCCAGTAGTTCCGGACAGGGAGGCTATGGCTACACCTTC.

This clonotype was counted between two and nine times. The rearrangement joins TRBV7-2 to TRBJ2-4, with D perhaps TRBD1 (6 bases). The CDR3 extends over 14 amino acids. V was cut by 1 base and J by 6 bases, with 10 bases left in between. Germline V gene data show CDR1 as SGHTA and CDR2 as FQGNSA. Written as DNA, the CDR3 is TGTGCCAGCAGCTTAGATAGCAGGGGAAACATTCAGTACTTC. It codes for CASSLDSRGNIQYF.

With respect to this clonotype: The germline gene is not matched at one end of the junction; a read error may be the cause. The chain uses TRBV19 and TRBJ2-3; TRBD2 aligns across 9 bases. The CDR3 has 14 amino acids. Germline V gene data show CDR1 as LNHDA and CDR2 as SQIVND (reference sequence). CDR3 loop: CASHGGTSRDTQYF. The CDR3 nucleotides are TGTGCCTCCCACGGGGGGACTAGCAGAGATACGCAGTATTTT.

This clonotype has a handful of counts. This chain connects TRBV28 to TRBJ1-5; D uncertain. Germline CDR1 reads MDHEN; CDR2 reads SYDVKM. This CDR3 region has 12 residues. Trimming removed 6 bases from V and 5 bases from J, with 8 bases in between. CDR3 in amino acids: CASRPVDQPQHF. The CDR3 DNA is TGTGCCAGCAGGCCGGTAGATCAGCCCCAGCATTTT.